This TCR beta chain appears in the sequencing data of a study of blood T cell repertoires in COVID-19. Study-wide context: Some COVID-19 samples were acute and others convalescent; all came from the United States, Italy and Spain. The analysed material was cDNA or gDNA that came from T cells, B-cell-depleted T cells, or PBMCs.

Original analysis: Estimation of nucleated cell counts was performed using reference gene primer amplification. Method: immunoSEQ multiplex PCR; TCRdb's copy keeps in-frame clones and lacks some. V, J and clone size were drawn from that table, and D and trimming were deduced from the DNA. The sample has around 68,000 clones; over 70% are singletons. V gave up 8 bases and J gave up 2 bases; unmatched junction bases: 6. The germline V gene encodes CDR1 MNHEY and CDR2 SVGAGI. This CDR3 contains 14 residues. The rearrangement uses TRBV6-5 and TRBJ2-7, with TRBD2 matching over 10 bases. Input material: peripheral blood. This sequence was found in a human donor in a cohort sampled during active COVID-19. CDR3 in DNA: TGTGCCAGCCAAAGGACTAGCGGACCCTACGAGCAGTACTTC. Amino acids: CASQRTSGPYEQYF.